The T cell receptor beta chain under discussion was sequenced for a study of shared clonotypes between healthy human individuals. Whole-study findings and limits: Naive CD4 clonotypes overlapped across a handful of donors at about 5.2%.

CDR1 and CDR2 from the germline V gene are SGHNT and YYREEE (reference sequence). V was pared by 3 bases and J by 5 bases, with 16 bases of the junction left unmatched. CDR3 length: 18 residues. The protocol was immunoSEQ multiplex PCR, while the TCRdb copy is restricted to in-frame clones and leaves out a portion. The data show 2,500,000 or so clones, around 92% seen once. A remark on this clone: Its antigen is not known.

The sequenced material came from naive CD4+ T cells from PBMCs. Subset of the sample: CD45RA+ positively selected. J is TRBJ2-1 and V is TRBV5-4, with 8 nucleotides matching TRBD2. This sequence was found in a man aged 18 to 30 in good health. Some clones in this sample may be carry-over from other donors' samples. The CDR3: CASSSSPRGGLGDNEQFF. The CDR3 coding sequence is TGTGCCAGCAGCTCCTCCCCCCGAGGGGGACTAGGGGACAATGAGCAGTTCTTC.